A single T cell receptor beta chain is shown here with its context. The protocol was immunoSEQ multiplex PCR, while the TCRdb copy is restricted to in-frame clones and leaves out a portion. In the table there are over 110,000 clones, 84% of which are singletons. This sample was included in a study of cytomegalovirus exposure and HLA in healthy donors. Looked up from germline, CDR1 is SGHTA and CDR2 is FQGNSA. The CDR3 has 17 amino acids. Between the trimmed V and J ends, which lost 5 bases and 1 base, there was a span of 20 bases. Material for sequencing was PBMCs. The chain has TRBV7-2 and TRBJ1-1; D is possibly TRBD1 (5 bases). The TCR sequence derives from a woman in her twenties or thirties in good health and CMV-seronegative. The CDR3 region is CASSQNGGYGRNTEAFF. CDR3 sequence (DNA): TGTGCCAGCAGCCAAAACGGGGGGTACGGTCGGAACACTGAAGCTTTCTTT.